This passage covers 11 T cell receptor beta chains from one sample sequenced in a study of blood T cell repertoires in COVID-19. This table comes from immunoSEQ multiplex PCR, and its TCRdb copy is limited to in-frame clones, with some not included. The table lists 89,000 or so clones, about 82% of them singletons. Specimen: peripheral blood. The receptors derive from a man in his forties or fifties with active COVID-19.

The sample holds one count of this clone. The chain links TRBV9 to TRBJ1-4, with TRBD1 matching over 8 bases. V trimming: 3 bases; J trimming: 8 bases; junction bases outside the gene matches: 9. Germline values: CDR1 SGDLS, CDR2 YYNGEE. The CDR3 is made up of 15 amino acids. CDR3 coding DNA: TGTGCCAGCAGCGCCATGGGACAGGCTGTCGAAAAACTGTTTTTT. Its translation: CASSAMGQAVEKLFF.

J is TRBJ2-5 and V is TRBV7-3, with 7 nucleotides matching TRBD1. This CDR3 is 13 amino acids long. The junction had 7 bases not matched to a gene; V was cut back by 5 bases and J by 7 bases. CDR1 SGHTA and CDR2 FQGTGA come from the germline V gene. This CDR3 is CASSTGVRGTQYF. The CDR3 bases are TGTGCCAGCAGCACAGGGGTGCGAGGGACCCAGTACTTC.

This chain connects TRBV10-3 to TRBJ2-5; a possible D gene is TRBD2 (5 bases). Germline assignment: CDR1 ENHRY and CDR2 SYGVKD. Trimming pared 8 bases from V and 2 bases from J, leaving 21 bases between. This CDR3 is built from 16 residues. CDR3 residues: CAISKASGTFQETQYF. Here the CDR3 DNA reads TGTGCCATCTCTAAGGCCAGCGGAACCTTTCAAGAGACCCAGTACTTC.

V and J are TRBV6-5 and TRBJ1-5; perhaps TRBD1 as D (5 bases). The V end lost 8 bases, the J end lost 4 bases, and 15 bases lay between the germline ends. Germline loops: CDR1 MNHEY, CDR2 SVGAGI. The CDR3 is 14 residues long. CDR3 nucleotides: TGTGCCAGCGAGAAGGACACCCTAAATCAGCCCCAGCATTTT. Protein product: CASEKDTLNQPQHF.

This clone appeared a single time. As DNA, the CDR3 is TGTGCCAGCAGCTTAACTACAGGGTTTGAGTACACCGGGGAGCTGTTTTTT. It codes for CASSLTTGFEYTGELFF. The chain links TRBV7-3 to TRBJ2-2, with D possibly matching TRBD1 (6 bases). This CDR3 spans 17 amino acids. The V end was cut by 0 bases, the J end by 3 bases, with 14 bases between. In germline, CDR1 is SGHTA, CDR2 FQGTGA.

This clone has more than one count but fewer than ten. The rearrangement joins TRBV7-9 to TRBJ1-6; D may be TRBD1 (5 bases). Germline CDR1 is SEHNR and CDR2 is FQNEAQ (reference sequence). Trimming removed 6 bases at V and 6 bases at J, with 12 bases between. This CDR3 is built from 14 residues. CDR3 in amino acids: CASRGSGANSPLHF. The CDR3 nucleotides are TGTGCCAGCAGGGGGAGCGGGGCTAATTCACCCCTCCACTTT.

This chain joins TRBV4-2 and TRBJ2-3; D might be TRBD2 (6 bases). Trimming removed 10 bases at V and 0 bases at J, with 17 bases between. Looked up from germline, CDR1 is LGHNA and CDR2 is YNFKEQ. The CDR3 consists of 15 residues. In nucleotides, the CDR3 is TGTGCCACCCGGGACTTTACAACAAGCACAGATACGCAGTATTTT. This gives the protein CATRDFTTSTDTQYF.

The J gene is TRBJ1-5, the V gene TRBV6-6, with 11 bases fitting TRBD1. Unmatched junction bases numbered 3, after V lost 5 bases and J lost 6 bases. There are 14 residues in the CDR3. The germline gives CDR1 MNHNY, CDR2 SVGAGI (reference sequence). CDR3 loop: CASSGQGAGQPQHF. CDR3 nucleotides: TGTGCCAGCAGTGGACAGGGGGCAGGTCAGCCCCAGCATTTT.

This chain links TRBV18 with TRBJ2-5; D ambiguous. Trimming took 6 bases from V and 5 from J, leaving 16 bases between them. Germline V CDR1 and CDR2: KGHSH, LQKENI. The CDR3 runs to 14 residues. CDR3 DNA sequence: TGTGCCAGCTCCCGACCAGGAAGGTTGGAGACCCAGTACTTC. This encodes CASSRPGRLETQYF. Full variable domain (missing parts from reference TRBV18 and TRBJ2-5): NAGVMQNPRHLVRRRGQEARLRCSPMKGHSHVYWYRQLPEEGLKFMVYLQKENIIDESGMPKERFSAEFPKEGPSILRIQQVVRGDSAAYFCASSRPGRLETQYFGPGTRLLVL.

This rearrangement joins TRBV5-1 to TRBJ2-1, with TRBD1 as a possible D gene (6 bases). Germline CDR1 reads SGHRS; CDR2 reads YFSETQ. The CDR3 has 13 amino acids. Trimming stripped 0 bases from V and 6 bases from J, with 7 bases between. CDR3 coding DNA: TGCGCCAGCAGCTTGGAACAGGGCAATGAGCAGTTCTTC. It codes for CASSLEQGNEQFF.

This rearrangement joins TRBV30 to TRBJ2-5, with D possibly being TRBD1 (6 bases). The V gene's germline CDR1 is GTSNPN and CDR2 SVGIG (reference sequence). V was shortened by 0 bases and J by 1 base, with 15 bases between the two germline ends. The CDR3 runs to 16 residues. The CDR3 sequence: CAWSVKGQGIQETQYF. The CDR3 DNA sequence: TGTGCCTGGAGTGTAAAGGGGCAGGGGATCCAAGAGACCCAGTACTTC.